This T cell receptor (beta chain) was obtained from a study of blood T cell repertoires in COVID-19. V lost 2 bases to trimming and J lost 4 bases, with 14 bases between them. This CDR3 region has 15 residues. In germline, CDR1 is LGHNA, CDR2 YNFKEQ. Sequenced by immunoSEQ multiplex PCR; TCRdb stores in-frame clones only, minus some. The profile shows about 230,000 clones, approximately 87% of them singletons. In this sample, this clone turned up once. The V call is TRBV4-2, the J call TRBJ1-1; tentatively, D is TRBD1 (5 bases). The TCR originated in a woman aged 70-85 years with active or convalescent COVID-19. The material sequenced was peripheral blood. CDR3 protein: CASSQSGGEGTEAFF. In DNA form, the CDR3 reads TGTGCCAGCAGCCAATCGGGAGGGGAAGGCACTGAAGCTTTCTTT.